These 10 T cell receptor beta chains share one sample of origin, sequenced in a study of T cell responses to AZD1222 COVID-19 vaccine (dated by TCRdb to the early 2020s). Library method: the immunoSEQ multiplex PCR assay. Imported from immuneACCESS, the table was reduced by TCRdb to in-frame sequences with V and J called. These copies leave out some clones; in studies compared against another copy, an unresolved V gene accounts for under half, and the cause of the remainder is not known. The sample includes approximately 93,000 clones, with around nine tenths observed a single time. Roughly 5% of the sample goes to the ten largest clones. Interpreted using the paper, the time point label stands for: about 28 days (+/-7) after the second vaccine dose. This specimen was peripheral blood, taken 28 days after the second AZD1222 dose. The source is an adult who received the AZD1222 COVID-19 vaccine.

This clone was picked up one time. V and J are TRBV7-2 and TRBJ1-3; 10 nucleotides line up with TRBD1. Germline values: CDR1 SGHTA, CDR2 FQGNSA. Trimming took 6 bases from V and 5 from J; bases not matched to a gene: 1. CDR3 length: 13 residues. The CDR3 DNA is TGTGCCAGCAGGACAGGGGGCAGAAACACCATATATTTT. Protein product: CASRTGGRNTIYF.

The CDR3 DNA sequence: TGTGCCACCAGTGATGGGGATAGCAATCAGCCCCAGCATTTT. Its protein product is CATSDGDSNQPQHF. The V call is TRBV24-1, the J call TRBJ1-5; unclear D gene. CDR3 size: 14 residues. The germline gives CDR1 KGHDR, CDR2 SFDVKD. V lost 3 bases and J lost 0, with 5 bases in between.

The V call is TRBV28, the J call TRBJ1-1; no reliable D call. V gave up 2 bases and J gave up 2 bases, with 9 bases separating them. Germline V gene data show CDR1 as MDHEN and CDR2 as SYDVKM. This CDR3 region has 14 residues. The CDR3 is CASSLLRGNTEAFF. In nucleotides, the CDR3 is TGTGCCAGCAGTTTACTTCGGGGAAACACTGAAGCTTTCTTT.

The CDR3 nucleotides read TGCGCCAGCAGCTTGGAAGGGGGGCGATGGAATTCACCCCTCCACTTT. Its protein is CASSLEGGRWNSPLHF. This chain joins TRBV5-1 and TRBJ1-6; possibly TRBD1 for D (6 bases). This CDR3 region has 16 residues. Deletions cut 0 bases from V and 7 bases from J, with 14 bases between. Germline loops: CDR1 SGHRS, CDR2 YFSETQ.

The chain employs TRBV5-6 and TRBJ1-1; unclear D gene. The ends were cut back, 2 bases at V and 5 bases at J, with 13 bases in the middle. Germline assignment: CDR1 SGHDT and CDR2 YYEEEE. The CDR3 is made up of 14 amino acids. The CDR3 region is CASSLLRLITEAFF. The DNA of the CDR3 is TGTGCCAGCAGCTTATTAAGACTGATTACTGAAGCTTTCTTT.

The chain recombines TRBV19 with TRBJ1-5; D gene unclear. V lost 3 bases and J 6 bases, leaving 15 bases between the germline ends. CDR1 is LNHDA, CDR2 SQIVND, per germline (reference sequence). The CDR3 has 15 residues. CDR3 DNA sequence: TGTGCCAGTAGTATCAGCCGGGCCCAGAGTCAGCCCCAGCATTTT. Its translation: CASSISRAQSQPQHF.

The chain links TRBV30 to TRBJ1-2; 7 nucleotides match TRBD1. J lost 7 bases, V lost 1 base, and 3 bases had no gene match. This CDR3 has 12 residues. The germline V gene has CDR1 GTSNPN and CDR2 SVGIG (reference sequence). The CDR3 nucleotides read TGTGCCTGGAGTGCGTACAGGGGTGGCTACACCTTC. Translation gives CAWSAYRGGYTF.

This clone was detected only once. The rearrangement uses TRBV6-5 and TRBJ1-2, with TRBD1 as a possible D gene (6 bases). V lost 2 bases, J lost 4 bases, and 11 bases lay in between. Looked up from germline, CDR1 is MNHEY and CDR2 is SVGAGI. The CDR3 consists of 14 residues. In DNA, the CDR3 is TGTGCCAGCAGTTACGGGGGCCCCTCCTATGGCTACACCTTC. Residues: CASSYGGPSYGYTF.

This CDR3 reads CASGLDGGSNQPQHF. The CDR3 DNA follows: TGTGCCAGCGGATTGGATGGAGGAAGCAATCAGCCCCAGCATTTT. The V gene is TRBV6-6, the J gene TRBJ1-5, with D unclear. Trimming cost V 8 bases and J 1 base, with 15 bases left between them. Germline CDR1 MNHNY, CDR2 SVGAGI (reference sequence). CDR3 size: 15 residues.

The chain joins TRBV5-1 to TRBJ1-2, with 7 bases fitting TRBD1. From germline, CDR1 is SGHRS and CDR2 YFSETQ. V lost 4 bases to trimming and J lost 8 bases; unmatched junction nucleotides: 11. CDR3 length: 14 residues. In DNA, the CDR3 is TGCGCCAGCAGCCTTCAAACAGGGGTTGGGGGCTACACCTTC. It translates to CASSLQTGVGGYTF.